Shown below are 10 T cell receptor beta chains from a single sample sequenced in a study of CD8 T cells in Susac syndrome. An amount of RNA that ranged from roughly 0.5 to 1 ug was reverse transcribed with random hexamers. One entry per CDR3 protein, called by TCRdb with MiXCR from the immunoSEQ multiplex PCR reads. The repertoire holds about 52,000 distinct CDR3 sequences, with 90% to 95% as singletons. Specimen: CD8+ T cells from PBMCs. These receptor sequences come from a human donor with multiple sclerosis.

This clonotype was observed a single time. The rearrangement joins TRBV9 to TRBJ2-7, with D uncertain. CDR1 is SGDLS, CDR2 YYNGEE, per germline. Trimming shortened V by 0 bases and J by 5 bases, and 12 bases separated the two germline ends. The CDR3 extends over 14 amino acids. The DNA for the CDR3 is TGTGCCAGCAGCGTAGGCCAGAATCGCGACGAGCAGTACTTC. This gives the protein CASSVGQNRDEQYF.

CDR3 bases: TGTGCCACCAGTGACCCGGACTCTTACGAGCAGTACTTC. Its translation is CATSDPDSYEQYF. This chain connects TRBV24-1 to TRBJ2-7; D is possibly TRBD2 (5 bases). The ends were cut back, 4 bases at V and 4 bases at J, with 10 bases in the middle. Looked up from germline, CDR1 is KGHDR and CDR2 is SFDVKD. The length of the CDR3 is 13 residues.

This chain joins TRBV14 and TRBJ1-1; possible D gene TRBD1, 6 bases. CDR1 is SGHDN, CDR2 FVKESK, per germline. V dropped 1 base and J dropped 6 bases, with 27 bases sitting between them. The CDR3 sequence is 19 residues long. The CDR3 here is CASSQAGWMGAAGVAEAFF. DNA for the CDR3: TGTGCCAGCAGCCAAGCGGGTTGGATGGGGGCGGCAGGGGTGGCTGAAGCTTTCTTT.

The V call is TRBV15, the J call TRBJ1-5, with 9 bases identical to TRBD1. CDR3 length equals 14 residues. The V segment lost 11 bases and the J segment 1 base; nucleotides outside the gene matches: 6. In germline, CDR1 is LNHNV, CDR2 YYDKDF (reference sequence). CDR3 region: CASRGTGSNQPQHF. The CDR3 DNA reads TGTGCCTCCCGAGGGACAGGGAGCAATCAGCCCCAGCATTTT.

The chain is built from TRBV28 and TRBJ2-7; D remains ambiguous. The CDR3 contains 15 residues. The ends were cut back, 5 bases at V and 4 bases at J, with 18 bases in the middle. Per the germline V gene, CDR1 is MDHEN and CDR2 is SYDVKM. In DNA form, the CDR3 reads TGTGCCAGCAGTCCTCCCCCGGAAATTAGGTACGAGCAGTACTTC. Its translation is CASSPPPEIRYEQYF.

This clonotype was observed a single time. This rearrangement joins TRBV25-1 to TRBJ2-7, with TRBD1 identical over 7 bases. This CDR3 has 15 residues. The V gene's germline CDR1 is MGHDK and CDR2 SYGVNS. The ends lost 3 bases at V and 3 bases at J; junction bases unmatched: 8. The CDR3 reads CASSDTPRTGYEQYF. The CDR3 nucleotides read TGTGCCAGCAGTGATACTCCTCGGACAGGCTACGAGCAGTACTTC.

This clonotype was recorded once. The chain joins TRBV6-1 to TRBJ2-4; D uncertain. The V and J ends lost 2 bases and 6 bases respectively, with 11 bases between them. The CDR3 totals 14 residues. Germline values: CDR1 MNHNS, CDR2 SASEGT. Here the CDR3 reads CASSETGSGNIQYF. CDR3 coding DNA: TGTGCCAGCAGTGAAACCGGGTCCGGAAACATTCAGTACTTC.

V is TRBV4-3 and J is TRBJ1-2; D is perhaps TRBD1 (5 bases). The CDR3 sequence is 15 residues long. Germline lookup yields CDR1 LGHNA and CDR2 YSLEER. V was trimmed by 1 base and J by 4 bases, leaving 13 bases between them. Here the CDR3 DNA reads TGCGCCAGCAGCCAAGGTCTGCCCGACAGCTATGGCTACACCTTC. It encodes CASSQGLPDSYGYTF.

The chain is built from TRBV4-1 and TRBJ2-7, with 9 positions matching TRBD2. This CDR3 has 16 amino acids. The germline CDR1 and CDR2 sequences are MGHRA and YSYEKL. V dropped 0 bases and J dropped 5; count of bases not matched to a gene: 8. The CDR3 coding sequence is TGCGCCAGCAGCCAAGAGCGACTGCTAGCGGGGAACGAGCAGTACTTC. Translated, it gives CASSQERLLAGNEQYF.

The chain has TRBV9 and TRBJ2-1; D unresolved. This CDR3 is 16 amino acids long. Trimming took off 0 bases at V and 2 bases at J, with 12 bases between the two ends. CDR1 SGDLS and CDR2 YYNGEE come from the germline V gene. The CDR3, as DNA: TGTGCCAGCAGCGTAGTGATCAGTCCTACCTACAATGAGCAGTTCTTC. Its protein product is CASSVVISPTYNEQFF.